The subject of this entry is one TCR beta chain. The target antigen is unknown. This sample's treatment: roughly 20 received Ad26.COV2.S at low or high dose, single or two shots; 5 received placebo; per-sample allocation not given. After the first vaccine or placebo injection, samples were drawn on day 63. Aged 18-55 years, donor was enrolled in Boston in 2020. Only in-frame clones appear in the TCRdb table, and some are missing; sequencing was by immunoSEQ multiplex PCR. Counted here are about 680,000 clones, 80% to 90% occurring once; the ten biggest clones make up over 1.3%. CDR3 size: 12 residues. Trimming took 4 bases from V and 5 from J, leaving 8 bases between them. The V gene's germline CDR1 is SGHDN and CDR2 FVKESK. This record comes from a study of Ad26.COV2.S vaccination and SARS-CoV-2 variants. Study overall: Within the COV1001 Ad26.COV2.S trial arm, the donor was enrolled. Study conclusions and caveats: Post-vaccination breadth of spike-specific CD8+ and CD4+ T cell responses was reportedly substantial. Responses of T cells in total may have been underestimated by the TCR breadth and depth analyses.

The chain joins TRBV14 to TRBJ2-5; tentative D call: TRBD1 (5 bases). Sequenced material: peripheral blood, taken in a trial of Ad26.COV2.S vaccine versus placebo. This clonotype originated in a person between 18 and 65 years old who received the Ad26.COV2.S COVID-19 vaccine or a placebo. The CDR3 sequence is CASSPRVETQYF. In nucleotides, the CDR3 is TGTGCCAGCAGCCCCAGGGTTGAGACCCAGTACTTC.